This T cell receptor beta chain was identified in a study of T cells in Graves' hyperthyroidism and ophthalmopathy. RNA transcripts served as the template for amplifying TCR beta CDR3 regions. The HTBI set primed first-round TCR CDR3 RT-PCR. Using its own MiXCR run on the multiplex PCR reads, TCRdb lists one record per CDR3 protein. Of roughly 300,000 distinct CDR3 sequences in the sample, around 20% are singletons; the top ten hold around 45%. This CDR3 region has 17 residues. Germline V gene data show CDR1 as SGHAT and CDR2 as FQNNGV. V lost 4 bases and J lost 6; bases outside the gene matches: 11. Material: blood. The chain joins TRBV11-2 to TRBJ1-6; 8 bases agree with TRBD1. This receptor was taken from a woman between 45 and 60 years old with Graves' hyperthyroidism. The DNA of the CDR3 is TGTGCCAGCAGCTCCAGGACAGGGTCGAGAAGTAATTCACCCCTCCACTTT. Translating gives CASSSRTGSRSNSPLHF.